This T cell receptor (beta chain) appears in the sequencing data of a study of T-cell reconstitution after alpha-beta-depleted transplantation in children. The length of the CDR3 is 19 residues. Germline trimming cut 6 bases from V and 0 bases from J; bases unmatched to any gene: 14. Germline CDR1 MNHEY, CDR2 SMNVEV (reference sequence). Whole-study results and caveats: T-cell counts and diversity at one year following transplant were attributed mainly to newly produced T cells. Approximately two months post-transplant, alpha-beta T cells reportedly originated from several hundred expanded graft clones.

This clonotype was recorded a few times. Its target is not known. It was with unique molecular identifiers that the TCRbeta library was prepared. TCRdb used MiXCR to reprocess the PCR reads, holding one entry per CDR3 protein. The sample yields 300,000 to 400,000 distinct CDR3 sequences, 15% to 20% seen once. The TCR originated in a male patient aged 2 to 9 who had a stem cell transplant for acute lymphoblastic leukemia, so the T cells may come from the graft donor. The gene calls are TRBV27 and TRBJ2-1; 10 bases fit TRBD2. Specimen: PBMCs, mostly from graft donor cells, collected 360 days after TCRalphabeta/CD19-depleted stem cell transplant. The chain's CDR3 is CASSSTSGSGGSSYNEQFF. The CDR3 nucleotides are TGTGCCAGCAGCTCGACTAGCGGGTCTGGGGGTAGCTCCTACAATGAGCAGTTCTTC.